This T cell receptor beta chain was recorded in a study of radiotherapy plus CTLA-4 blockade in lung cancer. This clone was detected once. The antigen remains unidentified. After removal of 8 bases from V and 2 bases from J, the junction contained 7 bases not matched to a gene. The germline V gene encodes CDR1 SNHLY and CDR2 FYNNEI. This CDR3 has 14 residues. Study observations and caveats: Reports identified early blood T cell clone dynamics, with interferon-beta, as the best response predictor.

Profiling relied on immunoSEQ multiplex PCR, and the TCRdb table lists in-frame clones only, not all of them. The sample consists of 53,000 or so clones, about 88% of them appearing once. Sequenced material: peripheral blood, taken from a patient treated with radiotherapy plus ipilimumab. This chain uses TRBV2 with TRBJ2-3; 7 positions agree with TRBD1. This TCR derives from a human donor with non-small cell lung cancer that progressed on radiotherapy plus ipilimumab. Some clones in this sample may be carry-over from other donors' samples. The CDR3 nucleotides are TGTGCCAGCGCTGGGGACAGTAACACAGATACGCAGTATTTT. Its translation is CASAGDSNTDTQYF.